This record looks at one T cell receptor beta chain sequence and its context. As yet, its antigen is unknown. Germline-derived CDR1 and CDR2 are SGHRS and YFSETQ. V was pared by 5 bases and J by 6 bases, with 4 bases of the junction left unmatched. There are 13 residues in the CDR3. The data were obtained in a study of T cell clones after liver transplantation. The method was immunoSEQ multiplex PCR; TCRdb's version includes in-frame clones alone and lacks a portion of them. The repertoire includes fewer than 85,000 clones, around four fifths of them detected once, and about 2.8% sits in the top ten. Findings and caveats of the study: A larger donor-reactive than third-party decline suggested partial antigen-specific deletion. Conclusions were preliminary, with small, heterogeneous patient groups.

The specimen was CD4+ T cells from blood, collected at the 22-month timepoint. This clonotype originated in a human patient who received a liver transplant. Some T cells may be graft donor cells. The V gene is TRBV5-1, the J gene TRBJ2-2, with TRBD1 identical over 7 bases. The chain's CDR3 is CASSVTGSGELFF. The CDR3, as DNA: TGCGCCAGCAGTGTGACAGGGTCCGGGGAGCTGTTTTTT.